This entry lists 2 T cell receptor beta chains sequenced from one sample in a study of blood T cells in healthy people across ages (dated by TCRdb to the mid-2010s). The library came from 5' RACE. The sequencing machine was an Illumina HiSeq 2500. A second 7 to 11 cycle PCR used a sample-barcoded 5' primer and a J-beta primer mix. TCRdb took the public reads, trimmed them with fastp at Q25, ran MiXCR for clone calling and kept in-frame beta chains. All rows with the same CDR3 protein become a single entry with the most common DNA and genes. This sample comprises some 710,000 distinct CDR3 sequences, more than 35% of them detected only once. Clones ranked in the top ten supply 15% to 20% of the sample. What was sequenced was blood. These receptors were obtained from an elderly man in good health.

This clonotype was counted once. The chain joins TRBV5-1 to TRBJ2-7, with 8 nucleotides matching TRBD2. The DNA end is more similar to TRBJ2-5, so the J call may be wrong. CDR3 length: 16 amino acids. Germline CDR1 reads SGHRS; CDR2 reads YFSETQ. DNA of the CDR3: TGCGCCAGCAGCTTGGCTCCAGCGGGAGAAGGTGAGACCCAGTACTTC. Translating gives CASSLAPAGEGETQYF.

The J gene is TRBJ2-7, the V gene TRBV28; TRBD2 agrees at 9 bases. V lost 3 bases to trimming and J lost 0 bases; unmatched junction nucleotides: 9. This CDR3 spans 17 amino acids. The germline V gene encodes CDR1 MDHEN and CDR2 SYDVKM. This CDR3 is CASSFSTSGPSSYEQYF. Here the CDR3 DNA reads TGTGCCAGCAGTTTCTCGACTAGCGGTCCCTCCTCCTACGAGCAGTACTTC. Full variable domain (outside the CDR3, taken from reference TRBV28 and TRBJ2-7): DVKVTQSSRYLVKRTGEKVFLECVQDMDHENMFWYRQDPGLGLRLIYFSYDVKMKEKGDIPEGYSVSREKKERFSLILESASTNQTSMYLCASSFSTSGPSSYEQYFGPGTRLTVT.